This T cell receptor (beta chain) was sequenced in a study of T cells in Graves' hyperthyroidism and ophthalmopathy. Germline V gene lookup returns CDR1 SNHLY and CDR2 FYNNEI. CDR3 size: 13 residues. The germline V and J ends were trimmed by 3 bases and 5 bases, with 10 bases remaining between them. TCR beta CDR3 region amplification was performed from RNA transcripts. TCR CDR3 regions were first amplified by RT-PCR with HTBI primers. From the multiplex PCR reads, TCRdb called clonotypes with MiXCR, one entry per CDR3 protein. The table has about 770,000 distinct CDR3 sequences, around a sixth seen once. This clonotype was observed a handful of times.

The J gene is TRBJ1-2, the V gene TRBV2; D gene ambiguous. The TCR comes from a woman between 50 and 59 years old with Graves' hyperthyroidism that later progressed to Graves' ophthalmopathy. The source material was blood. Written as DNA, the CDR3 is TGTGCCAGCAGTGATTCAAAGATTTATGGCTACACCTTC. This encodes CASSDSKIYGYTF. Full variable domain (outside the CDR3, taken from reference TRBV2 and TRBJ1-2): EPEVTQTPSHQVTQMGQEVILRCVPISNHLYFYWYRQILGQKVEFLVSFYNNEISEKSEIFDDQFSVERPDGSNFTLKIRSTKLEDSAMYFCASSDSKIYGYTFGSGTRLTVV.